One T cell receptor (beta chain) is described in this entry. This clone's antigen is unknown. Base qualities are missing; no much larger clone stands one base away. The data were obtained in a study (dated by TCRdb to the mid-2010s). V trim: 5 bases; J trim: 1 base; unmatched bases: 18. Via the germline V gene, CDR1 is SGHVS and CDR2 FQNEAQ. The CDR3 runs 19 residues from the cysteine to the phenylalanine. The DNA shown is the 57-base CDR3, in frame from base 1. The method was RT-PCR. These reads were obtained on an Illumina MiSeq. The public reads were reanalyzed by TCRdb: fastp trimming at Q25, MiXCR alignment, in-frame beta chains only. CDR3 protein sequences are deduplicated, and each keeps its most common genes and DNA. Across this sample there are more than 600,000 distinct CDR3 sequences, with 12% to 15% seen only once. Roughly 4% of the sample belongs to the ten largest clones.

This receptor was obtained from a female donor in good health, serving as a healthy control. The receptor chain draws on TRBV7-8 and TRBJ2-7, and TRBD1 aligns with 9 junction nucleotides. The sequenced sample was memory CD4+ T cells from blood. The DNA reads TGTGCCAGCAGCATTTTCCGTTTCGGGACAGGGCAAAGGTCCTACGAGCAGTACTTC. Protein translation: CASSIFRFGTGQRSYEQYF.